This T cell receptor (beta chain) was identified during a study of blood T cell repertoires in COVID-19. Study summary: The samples span acute and convalescent COVID-19 from the United States, Italy and Spain. T cells, B-cell-depleted T cells, or PBMCs supplied cDNA or gDNA.

Per the original methods: Reference gene primer amplification in the assay estimated nucleated cell counts. Libraries were prepared by immunoSEQ multiplex PCR; TCRdb keeps only in-frame clonotypes and omits some of them. Clone size and V and J calls were adopted from that table, with D and trimming inferred from the DNA. The sample records 150,000 or so clones, 81% being singletons. V lost 4 bases, J lost 6 bases, and 23 bases stayed unmatched. CDR3 length: 18 residues. Germline V gene data show CDR1 as GTSNPN and CDR2 as SVGIG (reference sequence). The sample taken for sequencing was peripheral blood. This receptor was taken from a human donor in a cohort sampled during active COVID-19. The chain couples TRBV30 to TRBJ1-1; TRBD1 agrees at 7 bases. The CDR3 nucleotides are TGTGCCTGGAAGCACCGAGAGGGATACAGGGGATGGCTCGCTGAAGCTTTCTTT. Protein product: CAWKHREGYRGWLAEAFF.